The clone carrying this T cell receptor (beta chain) was counted once. V was shortened by 8 bases and J by 0 bases, with 10 bases between the two germline ends. This CDR3 is built from 13 residues. Germline CDR1 and CDR2: LNHDA and SQIVND (reference sequence). The data stem from a study of shared clonotypes between healthy human individuals. The method was immunoSEQ multiplex PCR; TCRdb's version includes in-frame clones alone and lacks a portion of them. Among roughly 1 million clones, approximately 76% were seen once, and the ten largest hold approximately 1.5%. Every contributor of samples was a Caucasian grown-up residing in Nashville, Tennessee.

The chain is built from TRBV19 and TRBJ1-1; D remains ambiguous. The specimen sequenced was memory CD4+ T cells sorted from blood. The subset is: CD45RA-negative fraction. This clonotype was sampled from a man younger than 35 in good health. Written as DNA, the CDR3 is TGTGCCAGTCAGAAGACCGTGAACACTGAAGCTTTCTTT. Translated, it gives CASQKTVNTEAFF.